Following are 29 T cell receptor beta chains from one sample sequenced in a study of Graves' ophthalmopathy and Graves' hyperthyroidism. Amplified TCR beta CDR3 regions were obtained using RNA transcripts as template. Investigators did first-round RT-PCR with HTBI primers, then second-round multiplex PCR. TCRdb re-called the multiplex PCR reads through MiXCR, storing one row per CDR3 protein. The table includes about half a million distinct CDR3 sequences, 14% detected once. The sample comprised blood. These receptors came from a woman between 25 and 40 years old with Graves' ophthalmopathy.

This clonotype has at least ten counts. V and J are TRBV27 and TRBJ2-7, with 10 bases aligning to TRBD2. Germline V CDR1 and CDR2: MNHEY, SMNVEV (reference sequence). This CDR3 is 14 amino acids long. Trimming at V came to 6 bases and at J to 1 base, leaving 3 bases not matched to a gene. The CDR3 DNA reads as TGTGCCAGCAGGGGGACTAGCGAGTCCTACGAGCAGTACTTC. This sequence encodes CASRGTSESYEQYF.

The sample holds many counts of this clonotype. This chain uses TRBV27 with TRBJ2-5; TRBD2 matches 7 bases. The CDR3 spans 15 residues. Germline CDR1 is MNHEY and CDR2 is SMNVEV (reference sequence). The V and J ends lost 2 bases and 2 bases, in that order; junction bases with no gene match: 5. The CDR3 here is CASSLNGRGQETQYF. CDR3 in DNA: TGTGCCAGCAGTTTAAACGGGCGGGGGCAAGAGACCCAGTACTTC.

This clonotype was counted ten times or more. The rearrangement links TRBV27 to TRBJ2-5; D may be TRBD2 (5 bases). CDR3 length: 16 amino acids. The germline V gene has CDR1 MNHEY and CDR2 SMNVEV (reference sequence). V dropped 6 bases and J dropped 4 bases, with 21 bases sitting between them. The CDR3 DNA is TGTGCCAGCAGCTATGCGAACGAACTAGGAGGAGAGACCCAGTACTTC. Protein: CASSYANELGGETQYF.

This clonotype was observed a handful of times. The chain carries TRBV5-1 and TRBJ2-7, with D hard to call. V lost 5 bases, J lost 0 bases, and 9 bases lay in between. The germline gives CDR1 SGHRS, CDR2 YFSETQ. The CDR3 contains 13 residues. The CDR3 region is CASRGRDSYEQYF. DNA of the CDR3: TGCGCCAGCAGAGGAAGGGACTCCTACGAGCAGTACTTC.

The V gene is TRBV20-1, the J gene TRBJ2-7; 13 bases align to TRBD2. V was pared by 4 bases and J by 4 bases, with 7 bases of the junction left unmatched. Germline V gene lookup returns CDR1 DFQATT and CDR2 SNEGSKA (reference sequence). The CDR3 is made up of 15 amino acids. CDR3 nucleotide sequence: TGCAGTGCTAACCACGGGACTAGCGGGGATTACGAGCAGTACTTC. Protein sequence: CSANHGTSGDYEQYF.

This CDR3 reads CASSLRDGLQETQYF. CDR3 DNA sequence: TGCGCCAGCAGCTTAAGGGACGGACTACAAGAGACCCAGTACTTC. This chain links TRBV5-1 with TRBJ2-5, with D tentatively TRBD2 (6 bases). The ends were cut back, 2 bases at V and 2 bases at J, with 13 bases in the middle. CDR3 length: 15 residues. CDR1 SGHRS and CDR2 YFSETQ come from the germline V gene.

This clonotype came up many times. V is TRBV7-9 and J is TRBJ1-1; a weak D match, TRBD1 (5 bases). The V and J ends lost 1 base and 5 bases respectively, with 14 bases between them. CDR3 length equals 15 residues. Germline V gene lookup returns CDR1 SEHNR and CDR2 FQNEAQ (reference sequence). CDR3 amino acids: CASSLVGTSGTEAFF. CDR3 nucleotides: TGTGCCAGCAGCTTAGTTGGGACCAGTGGAACTGAAGCTTTCTTT.

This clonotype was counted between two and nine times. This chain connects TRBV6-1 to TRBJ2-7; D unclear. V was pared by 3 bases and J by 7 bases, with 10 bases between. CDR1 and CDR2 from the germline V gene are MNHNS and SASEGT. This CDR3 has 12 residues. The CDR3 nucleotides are TGTGCCAGCAGTGAGATTTTTTTGGAGCAGTACTTC. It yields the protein CASSEIFLEQYF.

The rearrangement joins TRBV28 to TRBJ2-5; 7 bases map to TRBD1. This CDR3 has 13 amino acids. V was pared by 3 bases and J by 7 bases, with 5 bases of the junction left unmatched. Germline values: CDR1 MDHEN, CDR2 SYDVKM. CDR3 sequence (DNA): TGTGCCAGCAGTTTTAGGGACAGAGTGACCCAGTACTTC. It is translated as CASSFRDRVTQYF.

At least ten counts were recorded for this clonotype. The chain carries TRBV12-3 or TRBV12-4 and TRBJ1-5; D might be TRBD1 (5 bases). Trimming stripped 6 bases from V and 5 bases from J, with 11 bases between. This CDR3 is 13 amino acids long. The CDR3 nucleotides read TGTGCCAGCAGCCGGGGGGGGGATCAGCCCCAGCATTTT. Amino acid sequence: CASSRGGDQPQHF.

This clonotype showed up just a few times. CDR3 in amino acids: CASSLVRDRYSNQPQHF. Here the CDR3 DNA reads TGCGCCAGCAGCCTCGTCAGGGATCGTTATAGCAATCAGCCCCAGCATTTT. The chain has TRBV4-1 and TRBJ1-5; TRBD1 is a possible D gene (5 bases). Germline values: CDR1 MGHRA, CDR2 YSYEKL. The CDR3 loop spans 17 amino acids. Trimming stripped 4 bases from V and 0 bases from J, with 16 bases between.

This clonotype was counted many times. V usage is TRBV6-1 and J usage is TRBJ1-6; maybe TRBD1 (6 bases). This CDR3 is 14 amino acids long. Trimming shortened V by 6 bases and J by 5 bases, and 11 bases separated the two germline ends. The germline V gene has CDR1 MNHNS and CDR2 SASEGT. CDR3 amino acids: CASRSGTNNSPLHF. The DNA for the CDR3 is TGTGCCAGCAGATCCGGGACAAATAATTCACCCCTCCACTTT.

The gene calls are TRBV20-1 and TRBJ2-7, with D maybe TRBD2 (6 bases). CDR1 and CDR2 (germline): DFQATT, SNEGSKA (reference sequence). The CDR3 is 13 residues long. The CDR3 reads CTTSREERYEQYF. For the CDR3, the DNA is TGCACTACCTCTAGGGAGGAGCGCTACGAGCAGTACTTC.

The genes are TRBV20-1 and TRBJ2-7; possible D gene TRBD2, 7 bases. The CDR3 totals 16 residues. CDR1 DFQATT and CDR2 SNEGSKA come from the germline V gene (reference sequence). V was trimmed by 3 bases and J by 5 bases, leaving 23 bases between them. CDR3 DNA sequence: TGCAGTGCTAGGAGGGAGCCGGGGGGCAAAGGGCACGAGCAGTACTTC. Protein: CSARREPGGKGHEQYF.

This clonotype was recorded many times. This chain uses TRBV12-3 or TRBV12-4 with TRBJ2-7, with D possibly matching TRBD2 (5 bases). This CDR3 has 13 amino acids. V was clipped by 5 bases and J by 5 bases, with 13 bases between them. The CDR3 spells CASSPLAVNEQYF. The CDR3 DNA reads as TGTGCCAGCAGTCCCCTAGCCGTAAACGAGCAGTACTTC.

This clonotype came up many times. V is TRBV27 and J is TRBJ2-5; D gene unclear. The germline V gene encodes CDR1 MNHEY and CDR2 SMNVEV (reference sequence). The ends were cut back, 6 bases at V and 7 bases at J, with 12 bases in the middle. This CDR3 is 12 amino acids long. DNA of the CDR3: TGTGCCAGCAGCTCCCCCCCCGGGACCCAGTACTTC. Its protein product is CASSSPPGTQYF.

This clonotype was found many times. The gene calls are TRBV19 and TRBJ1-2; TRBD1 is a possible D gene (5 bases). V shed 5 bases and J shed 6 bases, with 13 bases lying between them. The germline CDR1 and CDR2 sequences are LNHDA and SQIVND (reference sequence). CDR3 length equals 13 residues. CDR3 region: CASSPPGVDGYTF. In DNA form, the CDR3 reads TGTGCCAGTAGTCCGCCGGGGGTCGATGGCTACACCTTC.

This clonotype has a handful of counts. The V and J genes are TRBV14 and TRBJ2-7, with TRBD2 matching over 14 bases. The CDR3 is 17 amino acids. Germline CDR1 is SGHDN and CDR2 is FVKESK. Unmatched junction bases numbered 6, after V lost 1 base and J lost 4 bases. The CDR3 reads CASSQGLGLAGGYEQYF. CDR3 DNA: TGTGCCAGCAGCCAAGGTTTAGGACTAGCGGGAGGTTACGAGCAGTACTTC. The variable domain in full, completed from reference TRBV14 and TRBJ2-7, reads EAGVTQFPSHSVIEKGQTVTLRCDPISGHDNLYWYRRVMGKEIKFLLHFVKESKQDESGMPNNRFLAERTGGTYSTLKVQPAELEDSGVYFCASSQGLGLAGGYEQYFGPGTRLTVT.

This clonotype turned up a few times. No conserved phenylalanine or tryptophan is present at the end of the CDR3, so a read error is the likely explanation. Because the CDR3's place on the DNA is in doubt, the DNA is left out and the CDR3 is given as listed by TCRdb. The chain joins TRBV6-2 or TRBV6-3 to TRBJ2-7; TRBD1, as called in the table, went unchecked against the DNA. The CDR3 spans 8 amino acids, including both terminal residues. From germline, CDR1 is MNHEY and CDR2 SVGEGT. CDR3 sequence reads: CASSYSGG.

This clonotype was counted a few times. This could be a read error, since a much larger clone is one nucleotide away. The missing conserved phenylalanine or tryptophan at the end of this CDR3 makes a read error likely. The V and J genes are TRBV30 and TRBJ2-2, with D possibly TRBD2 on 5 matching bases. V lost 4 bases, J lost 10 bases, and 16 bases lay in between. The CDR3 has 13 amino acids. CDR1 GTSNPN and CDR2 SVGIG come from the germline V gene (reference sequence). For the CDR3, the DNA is TGTGCCTGGAATGCCGGAGCGGCGTCGGAGCTGTTTTTG. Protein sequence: CAWNAGAASELFL.

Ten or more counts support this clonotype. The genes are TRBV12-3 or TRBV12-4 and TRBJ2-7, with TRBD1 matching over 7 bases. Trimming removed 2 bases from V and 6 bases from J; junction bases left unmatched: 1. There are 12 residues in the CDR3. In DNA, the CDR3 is TGTGCCAGCAGTTTATCAGGGGGCGAGCAGTACTTC. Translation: CASSLSGGEQYF.

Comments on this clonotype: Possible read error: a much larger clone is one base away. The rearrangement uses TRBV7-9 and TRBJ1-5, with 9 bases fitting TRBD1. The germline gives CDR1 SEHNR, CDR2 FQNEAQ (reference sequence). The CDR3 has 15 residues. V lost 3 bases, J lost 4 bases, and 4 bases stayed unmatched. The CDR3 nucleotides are TGTGCCAGCAGCTTGGGGACAGGGTATAATCAGCCCCAGCATTTT. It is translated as CASSLGTGYNQPQHF.

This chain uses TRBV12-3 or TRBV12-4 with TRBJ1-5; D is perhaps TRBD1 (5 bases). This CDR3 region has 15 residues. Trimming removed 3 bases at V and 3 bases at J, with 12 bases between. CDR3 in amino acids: CASSFLRGTNQPQHF. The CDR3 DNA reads TGTGCCAGCAGTTTTCTGCGGGGGACCAATCAGCCCCAGCATTTT.

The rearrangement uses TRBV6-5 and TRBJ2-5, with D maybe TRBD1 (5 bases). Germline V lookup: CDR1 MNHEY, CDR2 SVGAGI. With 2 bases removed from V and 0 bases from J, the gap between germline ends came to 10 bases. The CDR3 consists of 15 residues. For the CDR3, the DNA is TGTGCCAGCAGTTACACGACAGCCAACCAAGAGACCCAGTACTTC. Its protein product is CASSYTTANQETQYF.

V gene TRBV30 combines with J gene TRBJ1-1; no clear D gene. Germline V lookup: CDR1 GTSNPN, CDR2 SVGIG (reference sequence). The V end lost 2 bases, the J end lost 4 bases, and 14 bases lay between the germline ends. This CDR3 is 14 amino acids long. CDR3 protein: CAWSNSGRGTEAFF. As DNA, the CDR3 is TGTGCCTGGAGTAACTCTGGCCGGGGCACTGAAGCTTTCTTT. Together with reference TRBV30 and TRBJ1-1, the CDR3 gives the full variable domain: SQTIHQWPATLVQPVGSPLSLECTVEGTSNPNLYWYRQAAGRGLQLLFYSVGIGQISSEVPQNLSASRPQDRQFILSSKKLLLSDSGFYLCAWSNSGRGTEAFFGQGTRLTVV.

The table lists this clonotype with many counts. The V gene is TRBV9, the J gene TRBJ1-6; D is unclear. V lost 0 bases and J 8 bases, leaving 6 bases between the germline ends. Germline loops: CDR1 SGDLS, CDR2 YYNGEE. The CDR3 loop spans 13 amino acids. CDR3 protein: CASSVAVDSPLHF. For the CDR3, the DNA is TGTGCCAGCAGCGTAGCGGTCGATTCACCCCTCCACTTT.

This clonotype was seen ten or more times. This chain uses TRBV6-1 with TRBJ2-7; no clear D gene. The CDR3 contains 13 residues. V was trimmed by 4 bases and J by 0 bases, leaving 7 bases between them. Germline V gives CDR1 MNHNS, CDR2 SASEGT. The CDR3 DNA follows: TGTGCCAGCAGTGGCCTTCTCTCCTACGAGCAGTACTTC. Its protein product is CASSGLLSYEQYF.

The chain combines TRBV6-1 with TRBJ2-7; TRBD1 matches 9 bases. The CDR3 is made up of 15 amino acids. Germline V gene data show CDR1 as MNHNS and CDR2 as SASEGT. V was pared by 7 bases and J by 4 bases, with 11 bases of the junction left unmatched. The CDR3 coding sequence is TGTGCCAGCAATCCCCCCGGGACAGGGCTTTACGAGCAGTACTTC. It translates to CASNPPGTGLYEQYF.

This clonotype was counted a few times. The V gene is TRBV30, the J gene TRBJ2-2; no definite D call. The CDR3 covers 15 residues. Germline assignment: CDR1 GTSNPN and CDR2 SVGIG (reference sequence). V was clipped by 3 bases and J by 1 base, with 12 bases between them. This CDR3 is CAWRGGRKNTGELFF. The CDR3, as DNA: TGTGCCTGGAGGGGCGGACGCAAGAACACCGGGGAGCTGTTTTTT.